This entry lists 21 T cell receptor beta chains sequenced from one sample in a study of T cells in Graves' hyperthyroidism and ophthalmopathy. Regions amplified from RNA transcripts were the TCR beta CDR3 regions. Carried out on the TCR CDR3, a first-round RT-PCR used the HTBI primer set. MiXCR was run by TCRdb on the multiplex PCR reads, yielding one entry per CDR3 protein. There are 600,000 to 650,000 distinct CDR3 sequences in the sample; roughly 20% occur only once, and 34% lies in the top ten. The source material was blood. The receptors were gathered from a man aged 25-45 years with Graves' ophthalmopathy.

The CDR3 sequence is CSARNRDSIGEQYF. The CDR3 nucleotides are TGCAGTGCTAGGAACCGGGACTCAATTGGTGAGCAGTACTTC. V usage is TRBV20-1 and J usage is TRBJ2-7, with D perhaps matching TRBD2 (6 bases). The V gene lost 3 bases and the J gene lost 7 bases, with 19 bases spanning the gap. This CDR3 has 14 residues. Germline CDR1 reads DFQATT; CDR2 reads SNEGSKA (reference sequence).

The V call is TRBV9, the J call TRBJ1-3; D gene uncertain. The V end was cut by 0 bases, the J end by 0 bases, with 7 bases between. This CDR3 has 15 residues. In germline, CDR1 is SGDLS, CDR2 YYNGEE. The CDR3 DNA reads TGTGCCAGCAGCGTAGGCACTAGCTCTGGAAACACCATATATTTT. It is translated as CASSVGTSSGNTIYF.

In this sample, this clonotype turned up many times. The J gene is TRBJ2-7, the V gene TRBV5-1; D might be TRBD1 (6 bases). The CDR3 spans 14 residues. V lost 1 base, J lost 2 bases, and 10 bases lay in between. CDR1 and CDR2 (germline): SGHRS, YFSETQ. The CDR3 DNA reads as TGCGCCAGCAGCTTGCAGGGGACGACCTACGAGCAGTACTTC. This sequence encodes CASSLQGTTYEQYF.

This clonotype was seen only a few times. CDR3 protein: CASSSHPDRDTGELFF. CDR3 sequence (DNA): TGTGCCAGCAGCTCCCACCCCGACAGGGACACCGGGGAGCTGTTTTTT. The V gene is TRBV7-9, the J gene TRBJ2-2, with 7 bases identical to TRBD1. Per the germline V gene, CDR1 is SEHNR and CDR2 is FQNEAQ (reference sequence). J gave up 3 bases and V 4 bases, and 8 bases lay outside the gene matches. CDR3 length equals 16 residues.

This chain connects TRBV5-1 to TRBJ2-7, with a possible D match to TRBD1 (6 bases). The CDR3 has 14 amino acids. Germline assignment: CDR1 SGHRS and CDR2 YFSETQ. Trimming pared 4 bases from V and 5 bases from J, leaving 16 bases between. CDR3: CASSHSRGIDEQYF. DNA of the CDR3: TGCGCCAGCAGCCATTCGAGGGGGATCGACGAGCAGTACTTC.

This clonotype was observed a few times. The CDR3 reads CANSSTPYEQYF. CDR3 coding DNA: TGTGCCAACAGCTCCACCCCCTACGAGCAGTACTTC. The chain is built from TRBV28 and TRBJ2-7, with D hard to call. Per germline, CDR1 MDHEN and CDR2 SYDVKM. The V end was cut by 10 bases, the J end by 2 bases, with 12 bases between. There are 12 residues in the CDR3.

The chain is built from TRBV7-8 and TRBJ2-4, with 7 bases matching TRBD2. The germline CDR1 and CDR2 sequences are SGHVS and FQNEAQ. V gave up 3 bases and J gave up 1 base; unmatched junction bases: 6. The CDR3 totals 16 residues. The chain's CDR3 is CASSLGREYAKNIQYF. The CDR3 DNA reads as TGTGCCAGCAGCTTGGGGCGGGAGTACGCCAAAAACATTCAGTACTTC.

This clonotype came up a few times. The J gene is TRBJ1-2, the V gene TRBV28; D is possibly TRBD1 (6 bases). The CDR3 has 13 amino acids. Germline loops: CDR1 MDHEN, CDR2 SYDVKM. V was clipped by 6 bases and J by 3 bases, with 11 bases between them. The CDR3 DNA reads TGTGCCAGCAGCACCGGACAGTACTATGGCTACACCTTC. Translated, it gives CASSTGQYYGYTF.

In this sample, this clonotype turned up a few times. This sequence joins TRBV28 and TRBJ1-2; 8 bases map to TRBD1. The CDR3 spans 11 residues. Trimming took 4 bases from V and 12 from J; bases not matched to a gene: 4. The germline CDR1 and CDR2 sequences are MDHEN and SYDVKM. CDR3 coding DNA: TGTGCCAGCAGTTCGGCAGGGGGCAACACCTTC. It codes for CASSSAGGNTF.

This CDR3 is CASSLDPGLVSDTQYF. The CDR3 nucleotides are TGTGCCAGCAGCTTAGATCCGGGACTAGTCTCAGATACGCAGTATTTT. The chain is built from TRBV7-9 and TRBJ2-3, with 8 bases fitting TRBD2. This CDR3 is 16 amino acids long. CDR1 is SEHNR, CDR2 FQNEAQ, per germline (reference sequence). V gave up 1 base and J gave up 4 bases; unmatched junction bases: 7.

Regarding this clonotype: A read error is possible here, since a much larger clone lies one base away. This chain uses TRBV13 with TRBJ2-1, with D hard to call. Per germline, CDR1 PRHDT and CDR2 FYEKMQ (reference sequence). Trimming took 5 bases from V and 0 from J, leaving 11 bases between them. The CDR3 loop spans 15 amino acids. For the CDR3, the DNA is TGTGCCAGCAGCCCAGCATGGAGCTCCTACAATGAGCAGTTCTTC. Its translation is CASSPAWSSYNEQFF.

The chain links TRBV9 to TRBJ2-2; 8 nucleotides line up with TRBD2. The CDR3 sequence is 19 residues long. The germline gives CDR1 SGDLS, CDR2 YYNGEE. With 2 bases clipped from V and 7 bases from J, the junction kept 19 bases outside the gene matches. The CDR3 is CASSVWTGGLSGGHGELFF. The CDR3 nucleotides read TGTGCCAGCAGCGTTTGGACCGGTGGACTAAGCGGGGGTCACGGGGAGCTGTTTTTT.

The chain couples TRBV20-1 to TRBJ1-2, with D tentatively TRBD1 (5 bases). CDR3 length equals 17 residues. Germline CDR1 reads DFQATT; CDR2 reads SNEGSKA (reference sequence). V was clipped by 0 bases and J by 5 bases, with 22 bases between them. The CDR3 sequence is CSARDLLGLTQRYGYTF. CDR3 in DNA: TGCAGTGCTAGAGATTTATTGGGACTCACTCAGAGGTATGGCTACACCTTC.

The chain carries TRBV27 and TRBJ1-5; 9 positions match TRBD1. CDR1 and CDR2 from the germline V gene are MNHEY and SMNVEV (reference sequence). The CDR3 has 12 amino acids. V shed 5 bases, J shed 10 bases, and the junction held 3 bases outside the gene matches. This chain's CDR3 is CASSGQGSPQHF. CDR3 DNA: TGTGCCAGCAGTGGACAGGGGAGCCCCCAGCATTTT.

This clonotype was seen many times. This chain's CDR3 is CASSLGYEQFF. CDR3 sequence (DNA): TGCGCCAGCAGCTTGGGCTATGAGCAGTTCTTC. The J gene is TRBJ2-1, the V gene TRBV5-1, with unresolved D. This CDR3 has 11 amino acids. Germline V gene data show CDR1 as SGHRS and CDR2 as YFSETQ. Between the trimmed V and J ends, which lost 0 bases and 8 bases, there was a span of 3 bases.

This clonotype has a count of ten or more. The CDR3 reads CASSAGPGLVVFEQYF. The CDR3 DNA sequence: TGTGCCAGCAGCGCGGGCCCAGGACTAGTGGTTTTCGAGCAGTACTTC. The genes are TRBV2 and TRBJ2-7, with 7 bases aligning to TRBD2. The germline gives CDR1 SNHLY, CDR2 FYNNEI. J gave up 6 bases and V 6 bases, and 17 bases lay outside the gene matches. CDR3 length equals 16 residues.

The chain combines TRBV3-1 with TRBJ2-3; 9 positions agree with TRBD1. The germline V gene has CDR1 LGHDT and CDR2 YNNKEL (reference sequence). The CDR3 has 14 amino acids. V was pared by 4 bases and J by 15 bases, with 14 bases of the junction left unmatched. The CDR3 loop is CASSLRWGTGMHYF. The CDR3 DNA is TGTGCCAGCAGCCTTAGGTGGGGGACAGGGATGCATTATTTT.

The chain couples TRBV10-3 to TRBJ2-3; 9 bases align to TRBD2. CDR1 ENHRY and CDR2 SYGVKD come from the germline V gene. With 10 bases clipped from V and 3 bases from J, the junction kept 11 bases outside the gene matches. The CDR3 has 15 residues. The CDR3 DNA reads TGTGCCAGCAGCCGTAGCGGGAGAATAACAGATACGCAGTATTTT. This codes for CASSRSGRITDTQYF.

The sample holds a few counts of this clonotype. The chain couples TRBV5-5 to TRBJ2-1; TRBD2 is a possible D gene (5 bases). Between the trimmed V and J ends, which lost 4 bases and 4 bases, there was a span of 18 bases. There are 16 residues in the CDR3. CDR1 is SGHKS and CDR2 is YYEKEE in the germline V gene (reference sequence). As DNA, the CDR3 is TGTGCCAGCAGCCCCCGGCTTGAGGGCGGTTACAATGAGCAGTTCTTC. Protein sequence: CASSPRLEGGYNEQFF.

CDR3 protein: CAGGSPYNEQFF. CDR3 nucleotides: TGTGCCGGGGGTAGCCCCTACAATGAGCAGTTCTTC. This chain links TRBV6-1 with TRBJ2-1; D assignment may be TRBD1 or TRBD2 (5 bases each). This CDR3 is built from 12 residues. V lost 11 bases, J lost 2 bases, and 10 bases lay in between. The germline CDR1 and CDR2 sequences are MNHNS and SASEGT.

In DNA, the CDR3 is TGCAGTGCTATTTTACCGGGACTAGCGGGACGGGGACAAGAGACCCAGTACTTC. This translates into CSAILPGLAGRGQETQYF. The chain couples TRBV20-1 to TRBJ2-5; 13 bases line up with TRBD2. The CDR3 covers 18 residues. Germline V gene sequence: CDR1 DFQATT, CDR2 SNEGSKA (reference sequence). With V trimmed by 4 bases and J by 2 bases, 13 bases remained unmatched.